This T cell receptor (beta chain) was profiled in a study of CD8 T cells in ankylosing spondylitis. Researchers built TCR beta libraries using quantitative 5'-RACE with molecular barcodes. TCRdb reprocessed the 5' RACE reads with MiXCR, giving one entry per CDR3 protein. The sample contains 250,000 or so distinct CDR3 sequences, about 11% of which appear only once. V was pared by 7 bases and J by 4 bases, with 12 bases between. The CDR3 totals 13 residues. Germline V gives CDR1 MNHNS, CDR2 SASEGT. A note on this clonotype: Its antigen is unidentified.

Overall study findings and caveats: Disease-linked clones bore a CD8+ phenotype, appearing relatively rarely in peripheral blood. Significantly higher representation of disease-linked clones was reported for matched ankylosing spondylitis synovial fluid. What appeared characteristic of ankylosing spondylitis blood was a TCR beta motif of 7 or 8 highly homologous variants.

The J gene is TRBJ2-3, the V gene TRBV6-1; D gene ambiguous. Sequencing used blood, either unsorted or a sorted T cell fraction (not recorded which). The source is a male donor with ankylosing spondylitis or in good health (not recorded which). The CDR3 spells CASTGTVADTQYF. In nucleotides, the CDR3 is TGTGCCAGCACCGGAACCGTGGCAGATACGCAGTATTTT.